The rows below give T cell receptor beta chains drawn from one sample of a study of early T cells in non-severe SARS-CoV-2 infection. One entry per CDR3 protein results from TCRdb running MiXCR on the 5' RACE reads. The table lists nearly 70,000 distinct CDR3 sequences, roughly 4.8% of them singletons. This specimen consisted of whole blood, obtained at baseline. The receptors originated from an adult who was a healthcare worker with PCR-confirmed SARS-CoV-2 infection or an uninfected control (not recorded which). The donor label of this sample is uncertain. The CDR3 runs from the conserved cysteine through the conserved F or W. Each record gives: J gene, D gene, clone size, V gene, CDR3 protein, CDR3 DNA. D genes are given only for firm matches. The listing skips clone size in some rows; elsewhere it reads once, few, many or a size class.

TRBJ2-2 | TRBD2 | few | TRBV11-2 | CASSPRGGTGELFF | TGTGCCAGCAGCCCCCGGGGGGGGACCGGGGAGCTGTTTTTT
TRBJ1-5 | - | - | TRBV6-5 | CASRREGTNQPQHF | TGTGCCAGCAGAAGGGAAGGGACCAATCAGCCCCAGCATTTT
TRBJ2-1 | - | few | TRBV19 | CASRARILPSNEQFF | TGTGCCAGCCGCGCCCGAATTCTTCCCTCCAATGAGCAGTTCTTC
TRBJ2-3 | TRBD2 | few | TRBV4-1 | CASSLLAGGQDTQYF | TGCGCCAGCAGCCTCCTAGCGGGGGGCCAGGATACGCAGTATTTT
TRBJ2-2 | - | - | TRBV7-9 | CASSFRRGPATGELFF | TGTGCCAGCAGCTTCCGGAGGGGGCCGGCGACCGGGGAGCTGTTTTTT
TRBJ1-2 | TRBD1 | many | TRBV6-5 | CASSNRGDGYTF | TGTGCCAGCTCGAACAGGGGCGATGGCTACACCTTC
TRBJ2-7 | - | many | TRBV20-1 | CSARSYRTASYEQYF | TGCAGTGCTAGAAGTTATCGGACAGCCTCCTACGAGCAGTACTTC
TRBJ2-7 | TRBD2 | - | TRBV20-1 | CSARDPPSGGKYEQYF | TGCAGTGCTAGAGATCCGCCTAGCGGGGGAAAGTACGAGCAGTACTTC
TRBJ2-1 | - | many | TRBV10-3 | CATADTSNGVNEQFF | TGTGCCACCGCGGACACTTCGAACGGTGTCAATGAGCAGTTCTTC
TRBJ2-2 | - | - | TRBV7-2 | CASSPAGWGAGTGELFF | TGTGCCAGCAGTCCAGCGGGTTGGGGGGCCGGCACCGGGGAGCTGTTTTTT
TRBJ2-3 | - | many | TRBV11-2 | CASKSLGGQTSTDTQYF | TGTGCCAGCAAGTCTCTCGGGGGGCAGACTAGCACAGATACGCAGTATTTT
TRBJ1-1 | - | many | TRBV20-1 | CSARDLPSDTEAFF | TGCAGTGCTAGAGATCTGCCATCGGACACTGAAGCTTTCTTT
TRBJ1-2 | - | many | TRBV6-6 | CASSFEGVDYGYTF | TGTGCCAGCAGTTTTGAGGGGGTTGACTATGGCTACACCTTC
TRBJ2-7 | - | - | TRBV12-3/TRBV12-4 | CASSLGVSEQYF | TGTGCCAGCAGTTTAGGGGTATCCGAGCAGTACTTC
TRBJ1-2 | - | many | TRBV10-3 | CAISEGHGPGLGYTF | TGTGCCATCAGTGAGGGTCACGGACCGGGACTTGGCTACACCTTC
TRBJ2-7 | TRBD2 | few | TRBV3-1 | CASSPLGIAGVRGEQYF | TGTGCCAGCAGCCCCCTCGGGATAGCGGGGGTTCGAGGCGAGCAGTACTTC
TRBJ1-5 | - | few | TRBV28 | CASNDGYQPQHF | TGTGCCAGCAACGACGGCTATCAGCCCCAGCATTTT
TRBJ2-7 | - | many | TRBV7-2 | CASSLGTHYEQYF | TGTGCCAGCAGCTTAGGGACACACTACGAGCAGTACTTC
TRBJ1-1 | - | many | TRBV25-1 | CASRPAMNTEAFF | TGTGCCAGCCGGCCAGCGATGAACACTGAAGCTTTCTTT
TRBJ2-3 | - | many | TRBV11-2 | CASSLFGSRTDTQYF | TGTGCCAGCAGCTTATTCGGCAGCCGCACAGATACGCAGTATTTT
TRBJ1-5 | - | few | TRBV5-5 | CASTSSPDQPQHF | TGTGCCAGCACCTCATCTCCGGATCAGCCCCAGCATTTT
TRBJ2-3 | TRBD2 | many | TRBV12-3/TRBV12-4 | CASSRAGGPPDTQYF | TGTGCCAGCAGCCGAGCGGGGGGGCCTCCAGATACGCAGTATTTT
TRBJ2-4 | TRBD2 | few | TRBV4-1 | CASSQDRGGVHKNIQYF | TGCGCCAGCAGCCAAGATAGGGGAGGGGTCCACAAAAACATTCAGTACTTC
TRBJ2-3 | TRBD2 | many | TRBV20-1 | CSARLAGAGTDTQYF | TGCAGTGCTAGGTTAGCGGGGGCGGGCACAGATACGCAGTATTTT
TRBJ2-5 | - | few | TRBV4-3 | CASSQDYIAWETQYF | TGCGCCAGCAGCCAAGATTATATCGCCTGGGAGACCCAGTACTTC
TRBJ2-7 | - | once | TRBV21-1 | CASSKVASGGPYEQYF | TGTGCCAGCAGCAAAGTAGCCAGCGGGGGGCCCTACGAGCAGTACTTC
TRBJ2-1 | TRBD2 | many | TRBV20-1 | CSAPGTSGGWNEQFF | TGCAGTGCTCCCGGGACTAGCGGGGGCTGGAATGAGCAGTTCTTC
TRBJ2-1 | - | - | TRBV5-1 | CASSFRYEQFF | TGCGCCAGCAGCTTTCGGTACGAGCAGTTCTTC
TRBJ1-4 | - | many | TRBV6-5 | CASSQRQGRGWGEKLFF | TGTGCCAGCAGCCAGCGGCAGGGTCGAGGTTGGGGTGAAAAACTGTTTTTT
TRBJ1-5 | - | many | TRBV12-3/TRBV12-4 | CASSWSGRDNQPQHF | TGTGCCAGCAGTTGGTCTGGCAGGGACAATCAGCCCCAGCATTTT
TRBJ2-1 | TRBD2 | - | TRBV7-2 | CASSLGAGGNNEQFF | TGTGCCAGCAGCTTAGGAGCGGGGGGAAACAATGAGCAGTTCTTC
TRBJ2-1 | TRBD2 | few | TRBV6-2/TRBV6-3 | CASTTRLIAGPYNEQFF | TGTGCCAGCACCACCCGGTTGATAGCGGGGCCTTACAATGAGCAGTTCTTC
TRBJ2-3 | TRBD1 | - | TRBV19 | CASKTFGTANTDTQYF | TGTGCCAGTAAGACTTTCGGGACAGCCAACACAGATACGCAGTATTTT
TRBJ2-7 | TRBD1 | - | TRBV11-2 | CASSFGTEAYEQYF | TGTGCCAGCAGCTTCGGGACAGAGGCCTACGAGCAGTACTTC
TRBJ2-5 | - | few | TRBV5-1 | CASSFSEAGLYQETQYF | TGCGCCAGCAGCTTTTCCGAGGCGGGCTTGTACCAAGAGACCCAGTACTTC
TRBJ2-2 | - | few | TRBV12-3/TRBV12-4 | CASSPPTGELFF | TGTGCCAGCAGTCCCCCCACCGGGGAGCTGTTTTTT
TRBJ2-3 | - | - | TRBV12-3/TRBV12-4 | CASRKDSTDTQYF | TGTGCCAGCAGAAAGGACAGCACAGATACGCAGTATTTT
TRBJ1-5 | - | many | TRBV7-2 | CASSLVSGNQPQHF | TGTGCCAGCAGCTTAGTATCGGGCAATCAGCCCCAGCATTTT
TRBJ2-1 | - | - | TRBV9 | CASSITLRDSYNEQFF | TGTGCCAGCAGCATCACCCTCCGGGACTCCTACAATGAGCAGTTCTTC
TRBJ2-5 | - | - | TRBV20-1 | CSPKEPGQETQYF | TGCAGTCCTAAGGAGCCGGGACAAGAGACCCAGTACTTC
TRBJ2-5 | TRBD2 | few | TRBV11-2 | CASSLTSGGAFLDQETQYF | TGTGCCAGCAGCTTGACTAGCGGGGGGGCCTTTTTAGACCAAGAGACCCAGTACTTC
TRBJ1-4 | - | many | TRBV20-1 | CSAMKGTDLNEKLFF | TGCAGTGCTATGAAAGGGACCGACCTTAATGAAAAACTGTTTTTT
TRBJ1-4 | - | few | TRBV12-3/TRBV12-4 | CASSFSGSEKLFF | TGTGCCAGCAGTTTCTCGGGGAGTGAAAAACTGTTTTTT
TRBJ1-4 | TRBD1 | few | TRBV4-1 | CASSPLGQGEEKLFF | TGCGCCAGCAGCCCCCTAGGACAGGGGGAGGAAAAACTGTTTTTT
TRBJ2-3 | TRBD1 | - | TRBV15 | CATSRQGASTDTQYF | TGTGCCACCAGCCGACAGGGGGCGAGCACAGATACGCAGTATTTT
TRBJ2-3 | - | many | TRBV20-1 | CSARNPTGADTQYF | TGCAGTGCTAGGAATCCGACGGGGGCAGATACGCAGTATTTT
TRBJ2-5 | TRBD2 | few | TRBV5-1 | CASSLISSGGAEETQYF | TGCGCCAGCAGCTTGATATCTAGCGGGGGGGCCGAGGAGACCCAGTACTTC
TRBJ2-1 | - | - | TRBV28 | CASTRAGSRYNEQFF | TGTGCCAGCACTCGCGCGGGGTCCCGCTACAATGAGCAGTTCTTC
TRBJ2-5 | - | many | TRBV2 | CASTEETQYF | TGTGCCAGCACGGAAGAGACCCAGTACTTC
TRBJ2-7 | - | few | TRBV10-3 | CAIGLGVSYEQYF | TGTGCCATCGGGTTAGGGGTTTCCTACGAGCAGTACTTC
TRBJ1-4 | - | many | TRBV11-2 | CASSFDGLINEKLFF | TGTGCCAGCAGCTTTGACGGACTCATCAATGAAAAACTGTTTTTT
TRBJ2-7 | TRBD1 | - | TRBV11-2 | CASSLDRGRFPYEQYF | TGTGCCAGCAGCCTCGACAGGGGCCGTTTCCCCTACGAGCAGTACTTC
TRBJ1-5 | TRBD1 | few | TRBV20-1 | CSASGDRVNQPQHF | TGCAGTGCCTCCGGGGACAGGGTGAATCAGCCCCAGCATTTT
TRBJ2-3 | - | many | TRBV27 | CASSISGTDTQYF | TGTGCCAGCAGCATCTCTGGCACAGATACGCAGTATTTT
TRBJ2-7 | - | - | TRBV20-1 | CSAMRVEHEQYF | TGCAGTGCTATGAGGGTAGAGCACGAGCAGTACTTC